The source of this TCR beta chain is a study of T cells after yellow fever vaccination. TCRdb reprocessed the 5' RACE reads with MiXCR, giving one entry per CDR3 protein. The sample consists of 620,000 or so distinct CDR3 sequences, about a sixth of them appearing once. This CDR3 is built from 14 residues. The germline V gene has CDR1 SGDLS and CDR2 YYNGEE. The V and J ends lost 3 bases and 4 bases, in that order; junction bases with no gene match: 2. The source is a man aged 18-30 years who received the YFV17D yellow fever vaccine. The rearrangement joins TRBV9 to TRBJ2-1; 9 bases match TRBD2. This material consisted of PBMCs, taken less than 6 days after the first yellow fever vaccination. This chain's CDR3 is CASSGAGGYNEQFF. CDR3 nucleotide sequence: TGTGCCAGCAGCGGAGCGGGGGGATACAATGAGCAGTTCTTC.